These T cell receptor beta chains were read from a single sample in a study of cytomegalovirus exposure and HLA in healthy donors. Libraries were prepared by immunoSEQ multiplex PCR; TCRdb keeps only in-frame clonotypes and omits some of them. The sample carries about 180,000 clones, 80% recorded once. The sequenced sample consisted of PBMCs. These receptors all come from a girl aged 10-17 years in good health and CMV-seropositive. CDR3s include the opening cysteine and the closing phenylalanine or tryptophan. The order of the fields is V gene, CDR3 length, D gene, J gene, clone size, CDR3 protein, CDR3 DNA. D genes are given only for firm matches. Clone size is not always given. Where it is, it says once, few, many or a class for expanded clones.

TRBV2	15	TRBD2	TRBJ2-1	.	CASKEGLADYNEQFF	TGTGCCAGCAAGGAGGGACTAGCGGATTACAATGAGCAGTTCTTC
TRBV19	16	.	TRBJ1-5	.	CASKSWGRDSNQPQHF	TGTGCCAGCAAGTCGTGGGGGAGGGATAGCAATCAGCCCCAGCATTTT
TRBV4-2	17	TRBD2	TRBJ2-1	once	CASSQERAGSSYNEQFF	TGTGCCAGCAGCCAAGAAAGAGCGGGAAGCTCCTACAATGAGCAGTTCTTC
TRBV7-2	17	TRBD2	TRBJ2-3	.	CASSSRLAGGPGDTQYF	TGTGCCAGCAGCTCCAGACTAGCGGGAGGGCCCGGAGATACGCAGTATTTT
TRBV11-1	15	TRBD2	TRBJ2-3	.	CASRRLAGAPDTQYF	TGTGCCAGCAGGCGACTAGCGGGAGCCCCAGATACGCAGTATTTT
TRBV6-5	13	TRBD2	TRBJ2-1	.	CASSPGLVGEQFF	TGTGCCAGCAGTCCCGGACTAGTCGGGGAGCAGTTCTTC
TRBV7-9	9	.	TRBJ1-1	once	CATRTEAFF	TGTGCCACTCGTACTGAAGCTTTCTTT
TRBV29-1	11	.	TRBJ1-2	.	CSVTGDYGYTF	TGCAGCGTGACAGGAGACTATGGCTACACCTTC
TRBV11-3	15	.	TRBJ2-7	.	CASSRGGGSSYEQYF	TGTGCCAGCAGTCGGGGAGGAGGTAGTTCCTACGAGCAGTACTTC
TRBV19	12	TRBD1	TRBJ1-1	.	CASKLDRDEAFF	TGTGCCAGTAAACTTGACAGGGATGAAGCTTTCTTT
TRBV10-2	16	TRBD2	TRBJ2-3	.	CASLSRLAGVTDTQYF	TGCGCCAGCCTTTCCAGACTAGCGGGAGTAACAGATACGCAGTATTTT
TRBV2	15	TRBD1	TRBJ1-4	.	CASGGLTGGNEKLFF	TGTGCCAGCGGGGGCCTGACAGGGGGAAATGAAAAACTGTTTTTT
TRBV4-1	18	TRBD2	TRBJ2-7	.	CASSSRSASGSSAGEQYF	TGCGCCAGCAGTTCCAGATCGGCTAGCGGGAGCTCCGCGGGCGAGCAGTACTTC
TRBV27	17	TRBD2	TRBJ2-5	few	CASSRGASGGYQETQYF	TGTGCCAGCAGTAGAGGAGCTAGCGGGGGGTACCAAGAGACCCAGTACTTC
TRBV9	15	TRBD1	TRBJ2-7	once	CASSVAGTGSYEQYF	TGTGCCAGCAGCGTAGCTGGGACAGGATCCTACGAGCAGTACTTC
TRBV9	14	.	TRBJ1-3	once	CASRGGQSGNTIYF	TGTGCCAGCAGAGGTGGACAGTCTGGAAACACCATATATTTT
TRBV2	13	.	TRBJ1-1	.	CASSRGAIGEAFF	TGTGCCAGCAGCAGGGGTGCCATTGGAGAAGCTTTCTTT
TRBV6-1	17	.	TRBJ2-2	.	CASSESHPHGGTGELFF	TGTGCCAGCAGTGAATCGCATCCCCACGGAGGAACCGGGGAGCTGTTTTTT
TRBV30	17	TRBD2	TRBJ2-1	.	CAWNHPPLAVDWDEQFF	TGTGCCTGGAATCACCCCCCACTAGCGGTCGACTGGGATGAGCAGTTCTTC
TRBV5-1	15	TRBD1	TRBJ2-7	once	CASSLRQGVSYEQYF	TGCGCCAGCAGCTTGAGACAGGGGGTATCCTACGAGCAGTACTTC
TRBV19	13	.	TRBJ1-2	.	CASSVQTSYGYTF	TGTGCCAGTAGTGTCCAGACATCCTATGGCTACACCTTC
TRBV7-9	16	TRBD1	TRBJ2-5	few	CASSSSRDRIWETQYF	TGTGCCAGCAGCTCGTCCCGGGACAGGATTTGGGAGACCCAGTACTTC
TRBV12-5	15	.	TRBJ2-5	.	CASGLGRQVQETQYF	TGTGCTAGTGGTTTGGGACGACAGGTCCAAGAGACCCAGTACTTC
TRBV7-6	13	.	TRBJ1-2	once	CASSPGQNYGYTF	TGTGCCAGCAGCCCTGGACAGAACTATGGCTACACCTTC
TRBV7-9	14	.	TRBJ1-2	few	CASSFPDTSNRYTF	TGTGCCAGCAGCTTCCCGGACACTTCTAATCGGTACACCTTC
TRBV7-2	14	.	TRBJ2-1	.	CASSLAGTYNEQFF	TGTGCCAGCAGCTTAGCCGGGACTTACAATGAGCAGTTCTTC
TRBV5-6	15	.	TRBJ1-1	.	CASSSWDMGFTEAFF	TGTGCCAGCAGCTCCTGGGACATGGGTTTCACTGAAGCTTTCTTT
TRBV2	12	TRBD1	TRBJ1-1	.	CASRLEDRAAFF	TGTGCCAGCAGGTTGGAGGACAGGGCAGCTTTCTTT
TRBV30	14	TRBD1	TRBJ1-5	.	CAWSTGQGNQPQHF	TGTGCCTGGAGTACTGGACAGGGTAATCAGCCCCAGCATTTT
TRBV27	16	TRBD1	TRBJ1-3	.	CASSRYRGLSGNTIYF	TGTGCCAGCAGTCGTTACAGGGGCCTCTCTGGAAACACCATATATTTT
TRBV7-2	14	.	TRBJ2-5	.	CASSFRRLQETQYF	TGTGCCAGCAGCTTCAGGCGTCTGCAAGAGACCCAGTACTTC
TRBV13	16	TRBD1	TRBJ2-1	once	CASSWGRDRSYNEQFF	TGTGCCAGCAGCTGGGGACGGGACAGAAGCTACAATGAGCAGTTCTTC
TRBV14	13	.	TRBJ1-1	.	CASSQVRNTEAFF	TGTGCCAGCAGCCAAGTCCGTAACACTGAAGCTTTCTTT
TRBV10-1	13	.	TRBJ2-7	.	CASSETVQDEQYF	TGCGCCAGCAGTGAGACCGTTCAGGACGAGCAGTACTTC
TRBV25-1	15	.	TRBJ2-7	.	CASSELWGPLYEQYF	TGTGCCAGCAGTGAATTGTGGGGGCCCCTCTACGAGCAGTACTTC
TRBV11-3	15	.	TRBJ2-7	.	CASSLRQGPAYEQYF	TGTGCCAGCAGCTTAAGGCAGGGGCCGGCCTACGAGCAGTACTTC
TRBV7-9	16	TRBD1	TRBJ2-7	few	CASSLAITGGSYEQYF	TGTGCCAGCAGCTTAGCGATCACAGGGGGGTCCTACGAGCAGTACTTC
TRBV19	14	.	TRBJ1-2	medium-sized	CASSMRESPYVYTF	TGTGCCAGTAGTATGAGGGAGTCTCCCTATGTCTACACCTTC
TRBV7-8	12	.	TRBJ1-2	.	CASSLVSGGYTF	TGTGCCAGCAGCTTAGTGAGTGGTGGCTACACCTTC
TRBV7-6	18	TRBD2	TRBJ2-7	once	CASSSGTSGIVNTYEQYF	TGTGCCAGCAGCTCCGGGACTAGCGGGATAGTGAACACCTACGAGCAGTACTTC
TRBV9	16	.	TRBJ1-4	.	CASSVPSQGIREKLFF	TGTGCCAGCAGCGTGCCTAGTCAGGGAATTAGAGAAAAACTGTTTTTT
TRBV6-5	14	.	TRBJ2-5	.	CASKSIGKPETQYF	TGTGCCAGCAAATCTATCGGGAAACCTGAGACCCAGTACTTC
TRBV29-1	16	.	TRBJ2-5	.	CSVDGLLPLPQETQYF	TGCAGCGTTGACGGACTCCTCCCGCTACCCCAAGAGACCCAGTACTTC
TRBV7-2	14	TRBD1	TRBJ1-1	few	CASSFRQGSTEAFF	TGTGCCAGCAGCTTCCGACAGGGGAGTACTGAAGCTTTCTTT
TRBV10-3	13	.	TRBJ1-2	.	CAISERGTYGYTF	TGTGCCATCAGTGAGAGGGGGACCTATGGCTACACCTTC
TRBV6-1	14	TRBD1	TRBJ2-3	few	CAGDLGGLTDTQYF	TGTGCCGGAGATCTAGGGGGCCTCACAGATACGCAGTATTTT
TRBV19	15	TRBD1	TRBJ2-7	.	CASTFLSTGIDEQYF	TGTGCCAGTACTTTCCTATCGACAGGGATCGACGAGCAGTACTTC
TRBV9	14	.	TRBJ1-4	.	CASSVGQGGEKLFF	TGTGCCAGCAGCGTAGGGCAGGGTGGTGAAAAACTGTTTTTT
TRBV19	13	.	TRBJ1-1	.	CASGTGWTTEAFF	TGTGCCAGTGGAACGGGGTGGACCACTGAAGCTTTCTTT
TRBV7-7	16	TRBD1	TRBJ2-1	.	CASSPRTGAFYNEQFF	TGTGCTAGCAGCCCCCGGACAGGGGCCTTCTACAATGAGCAGTTCTTC
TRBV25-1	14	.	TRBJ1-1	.	CASQPGGARTEAFF	TGTGCCAGTCAGCCTGGGGGCGCGAGGACTGAAGCTTTCTTT
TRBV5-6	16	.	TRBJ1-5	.	CASSLGGGRGDQPQHF	TGTGCCAGCAGCTTGGGCGGCGGCCGGGGGGATCAGCCCCAGCATTTT
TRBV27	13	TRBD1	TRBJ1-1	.	CASSSRTGEEAFF	TGTGCCAGCAGTTCCCGGACAGGGGAGGAAGCTTTCTTT
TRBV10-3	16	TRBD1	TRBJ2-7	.	CAIRGLGTGSAYEQYF	TGTGCCATCAGGGGTCTGGGGACAGGGTCCGCCTACGAGCAGTACTTC
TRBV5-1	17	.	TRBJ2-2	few	CASSLLLPNPGTGELFF	TGCGCCAGCAGCCTGTTGCTTCCCAACCCGGGGACCGGGGAGCTGTTTTTT
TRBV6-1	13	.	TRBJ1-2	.	CASSDGGRIGYTF	TGTGCCAGCTCGGACGGGGGGAGAATTGGCTACACCTTC
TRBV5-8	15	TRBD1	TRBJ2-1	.	CASSRETGTDFEQFF	TGTGCCAGCAGCAGAGAAACCGGGACAGATTTTGAGCAGTTCTTC